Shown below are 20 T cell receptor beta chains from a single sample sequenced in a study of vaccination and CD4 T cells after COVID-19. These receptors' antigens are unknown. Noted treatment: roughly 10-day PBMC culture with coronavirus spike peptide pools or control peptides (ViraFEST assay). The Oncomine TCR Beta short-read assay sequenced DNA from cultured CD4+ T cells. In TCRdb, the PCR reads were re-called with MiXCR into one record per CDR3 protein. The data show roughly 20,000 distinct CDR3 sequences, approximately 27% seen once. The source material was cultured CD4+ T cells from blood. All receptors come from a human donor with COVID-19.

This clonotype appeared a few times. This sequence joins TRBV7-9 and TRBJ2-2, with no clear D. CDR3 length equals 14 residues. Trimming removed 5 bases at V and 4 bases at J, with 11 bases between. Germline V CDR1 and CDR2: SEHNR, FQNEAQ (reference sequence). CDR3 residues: CASSGTRVTGELFF. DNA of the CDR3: TGTGCCAGCAGCGGCACCAGAGTCACCGGGGAGCTGTTTTTT.

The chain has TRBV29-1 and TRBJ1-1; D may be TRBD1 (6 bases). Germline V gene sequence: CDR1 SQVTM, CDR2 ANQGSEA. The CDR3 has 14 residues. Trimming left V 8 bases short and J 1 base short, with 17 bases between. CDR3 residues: CSTRAPGANTEAFF. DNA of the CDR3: TGCAGCACAAGGGCCCCGGGGGCGAACACTGAAGCTTTCTTT.

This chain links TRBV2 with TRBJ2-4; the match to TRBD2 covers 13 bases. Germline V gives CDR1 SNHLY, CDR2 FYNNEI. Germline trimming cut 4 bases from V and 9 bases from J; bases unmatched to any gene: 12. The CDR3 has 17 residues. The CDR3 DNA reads TGTGCCAGCAGTGGACTAGCGGGGGGTTCAAGTCAAACCATTCAGTACTTC. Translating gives CASSGLAGGSSQTIQYF.

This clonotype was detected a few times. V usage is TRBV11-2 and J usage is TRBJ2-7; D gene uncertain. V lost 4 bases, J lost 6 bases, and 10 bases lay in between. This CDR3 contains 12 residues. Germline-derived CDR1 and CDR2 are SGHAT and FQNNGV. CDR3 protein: CASSSHSAEQYF. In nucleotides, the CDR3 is TGTGCCAGCAGCTCACATTCCGCCGAGCAGTACTTC. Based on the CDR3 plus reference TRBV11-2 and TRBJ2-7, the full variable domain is EAGVAQSPRYKIIEKRQSVAFWCNPISGHATLYWYQQILGQGPKLLIQFQNNGVVDDSQLPKDRFSAERLKGVDSTLKIQPAKLEDSAVYLCASSSHSAEQYFGPGTRLTVT.

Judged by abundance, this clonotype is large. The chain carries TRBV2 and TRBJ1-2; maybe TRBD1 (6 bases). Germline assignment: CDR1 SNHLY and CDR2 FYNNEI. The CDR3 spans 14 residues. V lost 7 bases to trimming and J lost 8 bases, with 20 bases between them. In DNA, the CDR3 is TGTGCCAGCACCCGCCCGGTCCCAGGGGACGGCTACACCTTC. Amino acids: CASTRPVPGDGYTF.

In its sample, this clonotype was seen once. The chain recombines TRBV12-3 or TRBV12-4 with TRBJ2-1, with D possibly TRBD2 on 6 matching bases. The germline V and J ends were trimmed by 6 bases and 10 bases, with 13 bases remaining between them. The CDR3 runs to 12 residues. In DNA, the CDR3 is TGTGCCAGCAGCCTGACTAGGCGGGAGCAGTTCTTC. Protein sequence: CASSLTRREQFF.

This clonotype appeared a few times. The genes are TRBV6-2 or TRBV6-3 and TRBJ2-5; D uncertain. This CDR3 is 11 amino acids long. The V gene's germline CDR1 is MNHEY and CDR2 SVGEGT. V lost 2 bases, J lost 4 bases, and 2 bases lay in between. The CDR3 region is CASSYPETQYF. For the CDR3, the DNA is TGTGCCAGCAGTTACCCAGAGACCCAGTACTTC.

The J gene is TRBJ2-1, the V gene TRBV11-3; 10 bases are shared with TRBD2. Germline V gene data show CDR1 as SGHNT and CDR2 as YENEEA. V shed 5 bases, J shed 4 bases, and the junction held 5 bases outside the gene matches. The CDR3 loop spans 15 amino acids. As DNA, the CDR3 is TGTGCCAGCAGCCCAGGGACTAGCGAGTACAATGAGCAGTTCTTC. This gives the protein CASSPGTSEYNEQFF.

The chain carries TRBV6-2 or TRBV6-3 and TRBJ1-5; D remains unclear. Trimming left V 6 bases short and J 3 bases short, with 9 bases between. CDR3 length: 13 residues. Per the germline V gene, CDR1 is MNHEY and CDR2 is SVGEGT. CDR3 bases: TGTGCCAGCAGACCCTCAATCAATCAGCCCCAGCATTTT. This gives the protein CASRPSINQPQHF.

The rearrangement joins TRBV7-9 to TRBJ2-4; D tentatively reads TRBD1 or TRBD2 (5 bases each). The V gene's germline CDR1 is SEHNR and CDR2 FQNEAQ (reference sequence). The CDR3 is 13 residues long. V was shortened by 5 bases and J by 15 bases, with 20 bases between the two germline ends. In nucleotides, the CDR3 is TGTGCCAGCAGCCAGGGAGCAGGTCTGTGGATGTACTTC. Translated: CASSQGAGLWMYF. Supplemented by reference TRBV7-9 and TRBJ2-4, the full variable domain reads DTGVSQNPRHKITKRGQNVTFRCDPISEHNRLYWYRQTLGQGPEFLTYFQNEAQLEKSRLLSDRFSAERPKGSFSTLEIQRTEQGDSAMYLCASSQGAGLWMYFGAGTRLSVL.

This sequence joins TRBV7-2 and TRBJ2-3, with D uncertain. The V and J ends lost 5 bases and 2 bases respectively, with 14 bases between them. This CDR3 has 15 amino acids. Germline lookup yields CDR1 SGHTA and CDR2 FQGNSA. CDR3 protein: CASSRSPILTDTQYF. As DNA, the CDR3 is TGTGCCAGCAGCCGATCCCCGATCCTCACAGATACGCAGTATTTT.

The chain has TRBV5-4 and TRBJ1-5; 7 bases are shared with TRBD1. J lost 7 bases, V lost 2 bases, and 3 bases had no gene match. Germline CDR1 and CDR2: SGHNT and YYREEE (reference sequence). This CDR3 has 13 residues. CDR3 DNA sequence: TGTGCCAGCAGCTTCGACAGGGACCAGCCCCAGCATTTT. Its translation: CASSFDRDQPQHF.

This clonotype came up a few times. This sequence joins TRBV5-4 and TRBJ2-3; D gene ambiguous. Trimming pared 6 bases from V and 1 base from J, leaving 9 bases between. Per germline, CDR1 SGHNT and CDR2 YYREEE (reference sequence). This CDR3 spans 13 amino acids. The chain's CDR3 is CASTVQGTDTQYF. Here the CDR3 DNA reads TGTGCCAGCACCGTCCAGGGCACAGATACGCAGTATTTT.

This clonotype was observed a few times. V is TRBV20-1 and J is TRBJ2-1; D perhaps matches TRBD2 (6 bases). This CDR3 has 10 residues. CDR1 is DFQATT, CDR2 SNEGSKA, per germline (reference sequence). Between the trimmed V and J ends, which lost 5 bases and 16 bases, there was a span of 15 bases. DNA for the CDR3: TGCAGTGCTCCCCGCGGGGTACTTTTCTTC. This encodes CSAPRGVLFF.

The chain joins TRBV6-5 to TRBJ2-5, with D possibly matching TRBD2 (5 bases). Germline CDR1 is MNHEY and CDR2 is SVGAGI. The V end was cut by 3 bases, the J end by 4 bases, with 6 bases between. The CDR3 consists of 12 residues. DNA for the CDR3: TGTGCCAGCAGTTATCGGGGAGAGACCCAGTACTTC. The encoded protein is CASSYRGETQYF.

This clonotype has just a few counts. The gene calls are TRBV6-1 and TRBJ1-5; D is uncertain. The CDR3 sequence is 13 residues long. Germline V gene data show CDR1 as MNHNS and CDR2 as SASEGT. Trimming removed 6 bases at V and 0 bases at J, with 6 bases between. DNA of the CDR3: TGTGCCAGCAGGCCATATAGCAATCAGCCCCAGCATTTT. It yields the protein CASRPYSNQPQHF.

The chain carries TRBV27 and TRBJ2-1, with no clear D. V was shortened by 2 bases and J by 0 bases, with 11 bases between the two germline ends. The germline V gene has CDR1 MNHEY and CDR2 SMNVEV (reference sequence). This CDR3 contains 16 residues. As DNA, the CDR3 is TGTGCCAGCAGTTTAGGACCGGGTAGCTCCTACAATGAGCAGTTCTTC. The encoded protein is CASSLGPGSSYNEQFF.

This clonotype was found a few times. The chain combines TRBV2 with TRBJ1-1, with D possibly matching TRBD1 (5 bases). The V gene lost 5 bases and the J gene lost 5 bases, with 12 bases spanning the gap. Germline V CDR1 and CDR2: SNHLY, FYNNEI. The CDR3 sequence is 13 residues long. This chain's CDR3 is CASSPQGMTEAFF. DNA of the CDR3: TGTGCCAGCAGTCCCCAGGGAATGACTGAAGCTTTCTTT.

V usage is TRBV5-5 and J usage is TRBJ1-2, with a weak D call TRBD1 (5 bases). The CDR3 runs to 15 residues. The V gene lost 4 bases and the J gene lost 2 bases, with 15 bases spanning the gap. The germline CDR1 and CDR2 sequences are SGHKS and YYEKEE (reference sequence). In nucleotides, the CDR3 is TGTGCCAGCAGCACCGCCCAGGGCGGAAACTATGGCTACACCTTC. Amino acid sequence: CASSTAQGGNYGYTF.

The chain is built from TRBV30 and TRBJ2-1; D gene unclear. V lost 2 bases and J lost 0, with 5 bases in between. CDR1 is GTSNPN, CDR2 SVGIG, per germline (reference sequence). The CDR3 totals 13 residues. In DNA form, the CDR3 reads TGTGCCTGGAGTCAGAGCTCCTACAATGAGCAGTTCTTC. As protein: CAWSQSSYNEQFF.